This T cell receptor (beta chain) was observed in a study of identical twins (dated by TCRdb to the mid-2010s). Turning to the overall study: TCR alpha and beta repertoires from monozygotic twins, unrelated adults of various ages and cord blood were deep-sequenced to test whether fetal clonotypes persist. To rule out contamination, the twin experiments were replicated at different times with different library preparation protocols.

From the cysteine up to the phenylalanine, the CDR3 has a length of 14 residues. Just CDR3 DNA is preserved here, 42 bases in frame from base 1. Relative to germline, V is 1 base shorter and J is 0 bases shorter, with 4 bases between their ends. CDR1 MGHDK and CDR2 SYGVNS are derived from the germline V gene. Every donor in the study was a healthy Caucasian. Using Miltenyi CD45RO+ enrichment and human naive T-cell isolation kits, memory (CD45RO+) and naive T cells were isolated from PBMC. This clonotype was recorded at least ten times. Which antigen it targets is not known. No base quality values were provided; no much bigger clone lies one nucleotide off. The method behind the library was 5' RACE. The instrument given in TCRdb is Illumina HiSeq 2000. A universal primer binding site was introduced by template switching, and a unique molecular identifier was present in the final cDNA, enabling accurate counting of TCR cDNA molecules. Specific primers in the conserved constant-segment region were used to synthesize first-strand cDNA for TCR alpha and beta chains. To control for contamination, every cDNA library was double barcoded, receiving both a SMART-Mk sample barcode and Illumina barcodes. Two successive PCR steps introduced TruSeq adapter sequences along with Illumina sample barcodes. TCR alpha and beta cDNA libraries were sequenced on the Illumina HiSeq platform with custom primers. The authors' pipeline ran thus. Unique molecular identifiers were extracted from raw reads with MiGEC, and CDR3 positions were determined with MiXCR. Recombination models were inferred per individual with the repgenHMM and IGoR tools using an EM algorithm. Shared clonotypes were analyzed with the tcR package in R, and sharing was normalized by the product of cloneset sizes. Out-of-frame nonproductive sequences were analyzed to study raw recombination free of thymic and clonal selection effects. The public reads were run again by TCRdb, first through fastp at Q25 and then through MiXCR, and only productive beta chains were kept. Rows are unified per CDR3 protein, each entry keeping the most common DNA and genes. These V and J calls are TCRdb output, not the study's own analysis. For this sample there are 140,000 to 150,000 distinct CDR3 sequences; 3% to 4% appear just once. Around 8% of the sample is in the top ten clones.

Study-wide conclusions, independent of this receptor: Conclusions relied on cross-sectional statistical analysis, since the same donors could not be followed over many years. Invariant T cells such as MAIT and iNKT could partly confound zero-insertion analyses, although diverse VJ usage argued against such confounding for most clonotypes. In beta out-of-frame sequences, excess twin sharing was weaker, because having fewer shared sequences lowered the signal-to-noise ratio. Compared with coincidental sharing between unrelated individuals, out-of-frame TCR alpha sequences shared between twins had an excess of sequences with low generation probability. Abundant cord blood beta clonotypes carried fewer insertions; young adult naive repertoires showed a weaker similar trend, while memory repertoires showed none. Out-of-frame TCR alpha sharing in monozygotic twins was systematically underestimated by recombination models, whereas sharing between unrelated individuals was in agreement with the recombination models.

The rearrangement joined TRBV25-1 to TRBJ1-3; a confident D gene designation cannot be given. Sequences were obtained from memory T cells sorted from blood. Sample cell subset or site, as interpreted from the label and publication: CD45RO+ enriched T cells. The sequence was collected from a man between 18 and 29 years old in good health. The DNA sequence is as follows: TGTGCCAGCAGTGAATGGGGCTCTGGAAACACCATATATTTT. It specifies CASSEWGSGNTIYF.